This TCR beta chain was recovered during a study of chemoradiotherapy in HPV16-positive cancers. Study findings and constraints: Candidate HPV-specific clones and E7-related TCR motifs grew in tumor during treatment.

Repeated repertoire sampling spanned the course of chemoradiotherapy. V lost 3 bases, J lost 5 bases, and 10 bases lay in between. Germline CDR1 reads MRHNA; CDR2 reads SNTAGT. This CDR3 spans 13 amino acids. Method: immunoSEQ multiplex PCR; TCRdb's copy keeps in-frame clones and lacks some. This sample carries 8,500 to 9,000 clones, roughly 70% of them seen once, and the ten largest clones take 9%. As to this clone: Its antigen is not identified.

The TCR originated in a human donor with HPV-associated anogenital cancer. This sequence joins TRBV6-4 and TRBJ1-1; D is ambiguous. This sample was taken from a patient who underwent chemoradiotherapy. In DNA, the CDR3 is TGTGCCAGCAGTGAGCGTACGGGGACTGAAGCTTTCTTT. It translates to CASSERTGTEAFF.